These 32 T cell receptor beta chains were sequenced from one sample in a study of CD8+ T cells in alopecia areata (dated by TCRdb to 2016 to 2018). This specimen's time point label, per the study, means: 20 to 30 weeks on oral tofacitinib. Sample treatment or condition, as interpreted from the label and publication: oral pan-JAK inhibitor, 5-10 mg twice daily. Receptor amplification or capture employed the immunoSEQ multiplex PCR assay. To provide template for TCR sequencing, every sample had RNA extracted and reverse transcribed into cDNA. Here the immuneACCESS table is served through TCRdb, limited to in-frame sequences with V and J called. Missing clones are a known gap in these copies; in checked studies unresolved V genes cover under half, and the rest lacks a known reason. Here the sample has some 200,000 clones; over 45% occur a single time. About 5.1% of the sample is in the top ten clones.

The specimen was CD4+ T cells sorted from blood, collected at week 24, from a patient treated with tofacitinib. Source of these receptors: a human donor with alopecia areata.

V usage is TRBV30 and J usage is TRBJ1-1; 10 bases fit TRBD1. This CDR3 spans 11 amino acids. V dropped 4 bases and J dropped 10; count of bases not matched to a gene: 3. Germline CDR1 reads GTSNPN; CDR2 reads SVGIG (reference sequence). The CDR3 region is CAWKGDRGAFF. CDR3 bases: TGTGCCTGGAAGGGGGACAGGGGAGCTTTCTTT.

The chain recombines TRBV5-6 with TRBJ2-5, with D perhaps TRBD1 (6 bases). The CDR3 is 14 amino acids. V dropped 4 bases and J dropped 2 bases, with 12 bases sitting between them. Germline V gene sequence: CDR1 SGHDT, CDR2 YYEEEE. Here the CDR3 reads CASSRGQSQETQYF. CDR3 bases: TGTGCCAGCAGCAGAGGACAGAGTCAAGAGACCCAGTACTTC.

Of note for this clone: Other DNA sequences in this sample translate to the same CDR3. This chain links TRBV29-1 with TRBJ1-2; TRBD1 matches at 8 bases. The junction had 4 bases not matched to a gene; V was cut back by 4 bases and J by 6 bases. Germline V CDR1 and CDR2: SQVTM, ANQGSEA. This CDR3 is built from 12 residues. The CDR3 here is CSVVGQGNGYTF. CDR3 nucleotides: TGCAGCGTTGTAGGACAGGGCAATGGCTACACCTTC.

This chain links TRBV6-6 with TRBJ1-5; D is undetermined. Germline V gene sequence: CDR1 MNHNY, CDR2 SVGAGI (reference sequence). CDR3 length: 13 amino acids. V was clipped by 6 bases and J by 5 bases, with 11 bases between them. Written as DNA, the CDR3 is TGTGCCAGCAGGGCCTCGAAGGATCAGCCCCAGCATTTT. It specifies CASRASKDQPQHF.

The chain employs TRBV2 and TRBJ2-3; weak D call: TRBD2 (5 bases). In germline, CDR1 is SNHLY, CDR2 FYNNEI. The CDR3 spans 14 residues. Trimming left V 2 bases short and J 8 bases short, with 14 bases between. The CDR3 sequence: CASSESGSTGTQYF. For the CDR3, the DNA is TGTGCCAGCAGTGAAAGCGGCTCCACGGGTACGCAGTATTTT.

This chain links TRBV6-6 with TRBJ2-5; TRBD2 might be the D (6 bases). The CDR3 has 15 residues. Germline V gene data show CDR1 as MNHNY and CDR2 as SVGAGI (reference sequence). V was pared by 4 bases and J by 3 bases, with 15 bases between. The CDR3 sequence: CASSSGEWGKETQYF. The DNA for the CDR3 is TGTGCCAGCAGTTCGGGGGAGTGGGGGAAAGAGACCCAGTACTTC.

The gene calls are TRBV7-9 and TRBJ2-6; D might be TRBD1 or TRBD2, each matching 5 bases. Germline V gene data show CDR1 as SEHNR and CDR2 as FQNEAQ (reference sequence). The ends were cut back, 5 bases at V and 4 bases at J, with 21 bases in the middle. This CDR3 is built from 18 residues. The chain's CDR3 is CASSQSGTAFPGANVLTF. The CDR3 DNA reads TGTGCCAGCAGCCAGTCAGGGACGGCCTTTCCAGGGGCCAACGTCCTGACTTTC. Combining the CDR3 with reference TRBV7-9 and TRBJ2-6 gives the whole variable domain DTGVSQNPRHKITKRGQNVTFRCDPISEHNRLYWYRQTLGQGPEFLTYFQNEAQLEKSRLLSDRFSAERPKGSFSTLEIQRTEQGDSAMYLCASSQSGTAFPGANVLTFGAGSRLTVL.

Turning to this clone: Other DNA sequences in this sample translate to the same CDR3. The rearrangement joins TRBV7-2 to TRBJ2-5; 7 bases are shared with TRBD2. The CDR3 spans 13 residues. The germline V gene has CDR1 SGHTA and CDR2 FQGNSA. With V trimmed by 2 bases and J by 5 bases, 2 bases remained unmatched. CDR3 in DNA: TGTGCCAGCAGCTTAAGGCGGGGGGAGACCCAGTACTTC. Translated, it gives CASSLRRGETQYF.

This clone was observed once. This chain uses TRBV30 with TRBJ1-5; D gene unclear. In germline, CDR1 is GTSNPN, CDR2 SVGIG (reference sequence). This CDR3 spans 12 amino acids. The CDR3 DNA reads TGTGCTCACAATCGGGGCAATCAGCCCCAGCATTTT. Its translation is CAHNRGNQPQHF.

The rearrangement links TRBV7-2 to TRBJ2-1; 10 bases align to TRBD2. The germline V gene has CDR1 SGHTA and CDR2 FQGNSA. The CDR3 is 16 amino acids. The V gene end was trimmed by 2 bases and the J gene end by 9 bases; junction bases not matched to a gene: 10. CDR3 region: CASSLSSGGAKGEQFF. As DNA, the CDR3 is TGTGCCAGCAGCTTATCAAGCGGGGGGGCCAAGGGTGAGCAGTTCTTC. Combining the CDR3 with reference TRBV7-2 and TRBJ2-1 gives the whole variable domain GAGVSQSPSNKVTEKGKDVELRCDPISGHTALYWYRQSLGQGLEFLIYFQGNSAPDKSGLPSDRFSAERTGGSVSTLTIQRTQQEDSAVYLCASSLSSGGAKGEQFFGPGTRLTVL.

V and J are TRBV18 and TRBJ2-7; D unclear. CDR1 is KGHSH, CDR2 LQKENI, per germline. The V end lost 2 bases, the J end lost 1 base, and 3 bases lay between the germline ends. CDR3 length: 12 amino acids. CDR3 region: CASSPASYEQYF. The CDR3 DNA reads as TGTGCCAGCTCACCAGCATCCTACGAGCAGTACTTC.

This clone appeared once. J is TRBJ2-7 and V is TRBV29-1; D is unresolved. This CDR3 region has 13 residues. CDR1 and CDR2 from the germline V gene are SQVTM and ANQGSEA. V dropped 5 bases and J dropped 2 bases, with 13 bases sitting between them. In DNA form, the CDR3 reads TGCAGCGTTTTGTCGAGAGCGACCTACGAGCAGTACTTC. Translation gives CSVLSRATYEQYF.

The genes are TRBV7-9 and TRBJ2-1; 10 positions agree with TRBD2. CDR3 length: 16 residues. The germline V gene encodes CDR1 SEHNR and CDR2 FQNEAQ (reference sequence). V dropped 3 bases and J dropped 7; count of bases not matched to a gene: 9. CDR3 sequence (DNA): TGTGCCAGCAGCTTGGATGCTAGCGGGAGACAGAATGAGCAGTTCTTC. Encoded protein: CASSLDASGRQNEQFF.

The chain is built from TRBV2 and TRBJ1-2; tentatively, D is TRBD1 (5 bases). The CDR3 is 15 residues long. Germline V gives CDR1 SNHLY, CDR2 FYNNEI. The V end lost 3 bases, the J end lost 0 bases, and 11 bases lay between the germline ends. As DNA, the CDR3 is TGTGCCAGCAGTGAGTTTCCAGGGCCTAACTATGGCTACACCTTC. Translating it yields CASSEFPGPNYGYTF.

The rearrangement uses TRBV5-1 and TRBJ2-5, with 10 bases fitting TRBD1. The better agreement between TRBJ2-7 and the DNA end casts doubt on the J call. Germline values: CDR1 SGHRS, CDR2 YFSETQ. The length of the CDR3 is 13 residues. DNA of the CDR3: TGCGCCAGCAGCGGGACAGGGGTCTACGAGCAGTACTTC. This gives the protein CASSGTGVYEQYF.

This clone was picked up a small number of times. The chain recombines TRBV7-3 with TRBJ2-1; D not resolved. Germline CDR1 SGHTA, CDR2 FQGTGA. V lost 4 bases and J lost 8, with 12 bases in between. This CDR3 contains 13 residues. CDR3 sequence reads: CASSSRPEDEQFF. The CDR3 DNA reads TGTGCCAGCAGCTCTCGCCCCGAGGATGAGCAGTTCTTC.

The chain has TRBV28 and TRBJ1-2; 9 nucleotides agree with TRBD1. V shed 6 bases and J 5 bases; nucleotides not matched to a gene: 4. From germline, CDR1 is MDHEN and CDR2 SYDVKM. CDR3 length: 13 amino acids. The CDR3 DNA is TGTGCCAGCAGGCTGGGACAGGGTTATGGCTACACCTTC. As protein: CASRLGQGYGYTF.

V is TRBV15 and J is TRBJ2-4; maybe TRBD1 (5 bases). The CDR3 spans 15 residues. Germline CDR1 and CDR2: LNHNV and YYDKDF (reference sequence). V lost 2 bases and J 9 bases, leaving 17 bases between the germline ends. The CDR3 here is CATSRQSDRFGIQYF. CDR3 in DNA: TGTGCCACCAGCAGACAAAGCGACAGATTCGGCATTCAGTACTTC.

In DNA form, the CDR3 reads TGTGCCAGCAGCTTATTTCAAGGGGGGAATCAGCCCCAGCATTTT. This sequence encodes CASSLFQGGNQPQHF. J is TRBJ1-5 and V is TRBV7-9, with D possibly TRBD1 on 6 matching bases. The CDR3 loop spans 15 amino acids. V dropped 2 bases and J dropped 4 bases, with 12 bases sitting between them. CDR1 SEHNR and CDR2 FQNEAQ come from the germline V gene (reference sequence).

The chain carries TRBV30 and TRBJ1-3, with D unclear. This CDR3 contains 13 residues. Germline V CDR1 and CDR2: GTSNPN, SVGIG (reference sequence). Trimming left V 7 bases short and J 0 bases short, with 10 bases between. The CDR3 region is CASHAGSGNTIYF. CDR3 sequence (DNA): TGTGCCTCCCACGCGGGCTCTGGAAACACCATATATTTT.

The chain links TRBV2 to TRBJ1-2, with D uncertain. The CDR3 loop spans 11 amino acids. Germline V gene sequence: CDR1 SNHLY, CDR2 FYNNEI. V was cut by 4 bases and J by 8 bases, with 8 bases left in between. CDR3 in DNA: TGTGCCAGCAGTGGAGACTTCGGCTACACCTTC. As protein: CASSGDFGYTF.

The chain recombines TRBV7-9 with TRBJ2-1; 10 nucleotides match TRBD1. From germline, CDR1 is SEHNR and CDR2 FQNEAQ (reference sequence). CDR3 size: 14 residues. Trimming cost V 5 bases and J 6 bases; bases outside gene matches: 4. The CDR3 spells CASSPGQGINEQFF. Written as DNA, the CDR3 is TGTGCCAGCAGCCCGGGACAGGGGATCAATGAGCAGTTCTTC.

This clone was counted only a few times. The DNA of the CDR3 is TGTGCCAGCAGAAGAACGTGGACAGTCTACGAGCAGTACTTC. Protein sequence: CASRRTWTVYEQYF. V and J are TRBV6-5 and TRBJ2-7, with a tentative D call TRBD1 (6 bases). The CDR3 has 14 amino acids. Germline CDR1 is MNHEY and CDR2 is SVGAGI. Trimming cost V 6 bases and J 3 bases, with 15 bases left between them.

The rearrangement links TRBV4-3 to TRBJ1-2; a weak D match, TRBD1 (6 bases). V gave up 0 bases and J gave up 4 bases, with 18 bases separating them. CDR3 length equals 17 residues. From germline, CDR1 is LGHNA and CDR2 YSLEER. The DNA for the CDR3 is TGCGCCAGCAGCCAAGATCGGACTACAGGGACCGGCTATGGCTACACCTTC. Protein: CASSQDRTTGTGYGYTF.

This clone came up a few times. The chain links TRBV30 to TRBJ2-5; D ambiguous. Trimming took off 0 bases at V and 1 base at J, with 9 bases between the two ends. The CDR3 runs 14 residues. Germline V lookup: CDR1 GTSNPN, CDR2 SVGIG (reference sequence). The CDR3 reads CAWSVDRAQETQYF. CDR3 DNA sequence: TGTGCCTGGAGTGTGGATAGGGCCCAAGAGACCCAGTACTTC.

The J gene is TRBJ1-2, the V gene TRBV9; 8 nucleotides match TRBD1. CDR3 length: 16 amino acids. The V gene's germline CDR1 is SGDLS and CDR2 YYNGEE. The trim removed 5 bases at V and 6 bases at J, leaving 15 bases unmatched. The CDR3 protein is CASSPRTGRARDGYTF. The CDR3 DNA follows: TGTGCCAGCAGTCCTCGGACAGGGAGGGCTCGGGATGGCTACACCTTC.

The genes are TRBV5-6 and TRBJ1-2; D gene uncertain. The CDR3 contains 16 residues. CDR1 and CDR2 (germline): SGHDT, YYEEEE. V was cut by 3 bases and J by 0 bases, with 15 bases left in between. The CDR3 sequence: CASSSDFGRTNYGYTF. The CDR3 region has the DNA TGTGCCAGCAGCTCCGATTTTGGAAGGACTAACTATGGCTACACCTTC.

The J gene is TRBJ1-1, the V gene TRBV7-2; D gene ambiguous. Trimming took off 3 bases at V and 5 bases at J, with 4 bases between the two ends. CDR3 size: 11 residues. Germline lookup yields CDR1 SGHTA and CDR2 FQGNSA. CDR3 sequence: CASSFGTEAFF. The CDR3 nucleotides are TGTGCCAGCAGCTTTGGGACTGAAGCTTTCTTT.

CDR3 sequence (DNA): TGCGCCAGCAGCCAAGTGGGCCGCGAGAAGACCCAGTACTTC. It is translated as CASSQVGREKTQYF. J is TRBJ2-5 and V is TRBV4-1; D not resolved. The CDR3 spans 14 residues. Per the germline V gene, CDR1 is MGHRA and CDR2 is YSYEKL. The V gene lost 1 base and the J gene lost 6 bases, with 12 bases spanning the gap.

This clone was seen a handful of times. The gene calls are TRBV29-1 and TRBJ2-3; D ambiguous. The ends were cut back, 8 bases at V and 2 bases at J, with 14 bases in the middle. The CDR3 sequence is 13 residues long. Looked up from germline, CDR1 is SQVTM and CDR2 is ANQGSEA. CDR3 coding DNA: TGCAGCCTTGCTATGGTTCACACAGATACGCAGTATTTT. Translation: CSLAMVHTDTQYF.

V usage is TRBV6-1 and J usage is TRBJ2-7; D unresolved. Germline V gene lookup returns CDR1 MNHNS and CDR2 SASEGT. Trimming stripped 5 bases from V and 3 bases from J, with 8 bases between. CDR3 length: 12 residues. The CDR3 region is CASSPRRYEQYF. The CDR3 DNA reads TGTGCCAGCAGTCCTCGCCGCTACGAGCAGTACTTC.

The genes are TRBV7-2 and TRBJ2-4; D perhaps matches TRBD2 (5 bases). The V gene's germline CDR1 is SGHTA and CDR2 FQGNSA. The V gene lost 5 bases and the J gene lost 9 bases, with 14 bases spanning the gap. This CDR3 spans 13 amino acids. CDR3 DNA sequence: TGTGCCAGCAGCGAACCTTTCCTAGCCATTCAGTACTTC. It is translated as CASSEPFLAIQYF.